These T cell receptor beta chains were read from a single sample in a study of cytomegalovirus exposure and HLA in healthy donors. Method: immunoSEQ multiplex PCR; TCRdb's copy keeps in-frame clones and lacks some. In the table there are 100,000 to 150,000 clones, 65% to 85% of which are singletons. The sample was PBMCs. The receptors derive from a woman under 30 in good health and CMV-seronegative. Each CDR3 is given with its conserved first and last residue.

CDR3	V
CASSVALGTGEQETQYF	TRBV9
CAWGHLYGYTF	TRBV30
CASRGLATGELFF	TRBV6-5
CSVQTGGATNEKLFF	TRBV29-1
CASSIRAGGSETQYF	TRBV19
CASSFLAGGYEQYF	TRBV7-9
CASSRGGGSNQPQHF	TRBV4-2
CAWSEGGLNGYTF	TRBV30
CAWSESPVEAFF	TRBV30
CSADGWRGGSTDTQYF	TRBV29-1
CAVGLAGEQYF	TRBV10-3
CASSSGGSSYNEQFF	TRBV7-2
CASSTGTGENQPQHF	TRBV5-1
CASSSGTRNEQFF	TRBV5-4
CASSYSTGDEQYF	TRBV6-6
CASSEVPGPETQYF	TRBV6-1
CASRGAGGPADEQFF	TRBV6-5
CAWSVTGGRGNQPQHF	TRBV30
CASSSPTGTNTEAFF	TRBV5-6
CASSPSTGYEQYF	TRBV7-2
CATRTSGKETQYF	TRBV6-1
CASSLRTGGQGNTEAFF	TRBV7-2
CASSFTGQPMVNTEAFF	TRBV5-1
CASSLGGLSQETQYF	TRBV5-1
CASSLTGGYEKLFF	TRBV7-6
CASSSPSYEQYF	TRBV5-6
CASSYSLDNYEQYF	TRBV6-6
CASSYGRGGAYGYTF	TRBV6-5
CASSRGQENTEAFF	TRBV6-5
CAWHRGGNTEAFF	TRBV30
CASSFSGSTNNEQFF	TRBV5-1
CASSLEGYNEQFF	TRBV28
CATSRDHGRVSGNTIYF	TRBV15
CASSIASSNEQYF	TRBV19
CASSIFVEGAYQPQHF	TRBV19
CASSFGAGMELFF	TRBV7-6
CASSQDRAGPGSSYEQYF	TRBV7-6
CATSRDTRKETQYF	TRBV15
CASSQGTSEYF	TRBV16
CSALLGGRRGTDTQYF	TRBV29-1
CASSLDILTDQAFF	TRBV5-1
CASSQTGQHDTEAFF	TRBV6-6
CASSIGRTSRGTGELFF	TRBV19